The clone carrying this TCR beta chain appeared many times. These data belong to a study of Graves' ophthalmopathy and Graves' hyperthyroidism. Other autoimmune diseases, uncontrolled infections, pregnancy or lactation excluded patients from enrollment. Amplification targeted the TCR beta CDR3 regions, with RNA transcripts as the source material. HTBI primers primed a first-round RT-PCR, and a second-round multiplex PCR followed. From the multiplex PCR reads, TCRdb called clonotypes with MiXCR, one entry per CDR3 protein. Of almost 750,000 distinct CDR3 sequences listed, about 44% are singletons. V lost 5 bases to trimming and J lost 12 bases; unmatched junction nucleotides: 7. CDR3 length: 13 residues.

The V and J genes are TRBV12-3 or TRBV12-4 and TRBJ2-6; TRBD1 matches at 7 bases. This TCR was recovered from an adult man with Graves' ophthalmopathy. The material sequenced was peripheral blood. Here the CDR3 DNA reads TGTGCCAGCAGTACAGACAGGGTACCCGTCCTGACTTTC. It translates to CASSTDRVPVLTF.